The present T cell receptor beta chain was sequenced within a study of cytomegalovirus exposure and HLA in healthy donors. Whole-study findings and limits: CMV serostatus was the sole immune exposure data available. Clonal expansion, a later analysis showed, was greater in HLA-associated TCR beta chains than in equally common others.

This clone came up once. Its antigen is currently unknown. This PCR relied on a set of 60 Vbeta primers and 13 Jbeta primers. Under the authors' procedure: An analysis performed later counted about 80 million unique TCR beta chains (approximately 10 million of them shared). Repertoires were generated with immunoSEQ multiplex PCR, while TCRdb's copy carries only in-frame clones and drops some. The DNA was the basis for D and trimming; V, J and clone size are from that table. This table has over 100,000 clones, roughly 74% appearing once. The V and J ends lost 5 bases and 5 bases, in that order; junction bases with no gene match: 10. There are 15 residues in the CDR3. Germline CDR1 is GTSNPN and CDR2 is SVGIG (reference sequence).

The sample comprised PBMCs. The V and J genes are TRBV30 and TRBJ2-5; 11 nucleotides match TRBD1. The sequence came from a young woman in good health and CMV-seronegative. The CDR3 region is CAWGGGQGAFETQYF. CDR3 nucleotides: TGTGCCTGGGGGGGCGGACAGGGGGCGTTTGAGACCCAGTACTTC.